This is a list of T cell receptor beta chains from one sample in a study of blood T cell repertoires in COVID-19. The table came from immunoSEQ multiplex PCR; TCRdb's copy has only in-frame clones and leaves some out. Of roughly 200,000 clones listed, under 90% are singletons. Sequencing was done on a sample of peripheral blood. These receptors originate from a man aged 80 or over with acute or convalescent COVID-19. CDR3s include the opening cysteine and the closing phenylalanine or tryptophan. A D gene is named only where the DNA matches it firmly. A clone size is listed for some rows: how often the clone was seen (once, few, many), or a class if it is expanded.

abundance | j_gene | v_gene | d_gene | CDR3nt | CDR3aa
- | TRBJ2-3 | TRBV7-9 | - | TGTGCCAGCAGCAACGGGGCGGGAACAGATACGCAGTATTTT | CASSNGAGTDTQYF
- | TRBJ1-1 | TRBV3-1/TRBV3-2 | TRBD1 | TGTGCCAGCAGCCAAGATCGGACAGGTCTTGGAGCTTTCTTT | CASSQDRTGLGAFF
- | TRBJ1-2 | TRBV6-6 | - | TGTGCCAGCAGCAGAAGACAGAACCAGGATTATGGCTACACCTTC | CASSRRQNQDYGYTF
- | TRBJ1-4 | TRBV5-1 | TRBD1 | TGCGCCAGCAGCTCATCCGGGACAGGGGGCCAAACTAATGAAAAACTGTTTTTT | CASSSSGTGGQTNEKLFF
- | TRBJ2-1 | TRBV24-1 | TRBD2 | TGTGCCACCAGTGAAGCGGGACTAGCGTTCTACAATGAGCAGTTCTTC | CATSEAGLAFYNEQFF
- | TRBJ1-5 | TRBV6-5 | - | TGTGCCAGCACCACGGCAGGGGTTCGGGGTATGCCCCAGCATTTT | CASTTAGVRGMPQHF
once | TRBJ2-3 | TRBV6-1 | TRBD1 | TGTGCCAGCAGTGAAGACAGGGTCTCACAGGGGGATACGCAGTATTTT | CASSEDRVSQGDTQYF
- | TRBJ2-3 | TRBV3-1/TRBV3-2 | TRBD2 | TGTGCCAGCAGCCAAATTAGCGGGAGACCCACGGATACGCAGTATTTT | CASSQISGRPTDTQYF
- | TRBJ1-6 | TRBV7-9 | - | TGTGCCAGCAGCCCGAAAGAAACGGGGAATTCACCCCTCCACTTT | CASSPKETGNSPLHF
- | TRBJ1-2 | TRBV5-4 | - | TGTGCCAGCAGTCTACAGGCTAACTATGGCTACACCTTC | CASSLQANYGYTF
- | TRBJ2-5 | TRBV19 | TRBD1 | TGTGCCAGTAGGGGACAGGGAGGGGAGACCCAGTACTTC | CASRGQGGETQYF
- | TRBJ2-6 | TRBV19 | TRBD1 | TGTGCCAGTAGTATTGGACAGGGGGTGACTGGGGCCAACGTCCTGACTTTC | CASSIGQGVTGANVLTF
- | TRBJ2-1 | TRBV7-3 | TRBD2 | TGTGCCAGCAGCTTAACGGTAGCGGGAGGGCCCATTGAGCAGTTCTTC | CASSLTVAGGPIEQFF
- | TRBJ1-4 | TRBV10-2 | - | TGCGCCAGCAGTGAGTCCTCCGGGACAAGTGAAAAACTGTTTTTT | CASSESSGTSEKLFF
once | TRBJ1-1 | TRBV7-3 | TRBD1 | TGTGCCAGCAGCGGACAGGGGGGAAACACTGAAGCTTTCTTT | CASSGQGGNTEAFF
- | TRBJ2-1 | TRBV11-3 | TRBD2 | TGTGCCAGCAGCAAATCACTAGCGGGAGCAAGGAATGAGCAGTTCTTC | CASSKSLAGARNEQFF
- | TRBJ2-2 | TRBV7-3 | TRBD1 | TGTGCCAGCAGCTTAGGGACAGGGAACACCGGGGAGCTGTTTTTT | CASSLGTGNTGELFF
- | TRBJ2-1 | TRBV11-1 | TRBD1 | TGTGCCAGCATCTCTAGCACCAGACAGGGCGGCAATGAGCAGTTCTTC | CASISSTRQGGNEQFF
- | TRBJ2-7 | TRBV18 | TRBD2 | TGTGCCAGCTCACCACCGACTAGCGGGGGGACCTACGAGCAGTACTTC | CASSPPTSGGTYEQYF
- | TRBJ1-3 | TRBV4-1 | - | TGCGCCAGCAGCCAAGACTACTCTGGAAACACCATATATTTT | CASSQDYSGNTIYF
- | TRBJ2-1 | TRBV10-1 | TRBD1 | TGCGCCAGCAGTCCTAACGGGACAGGGGGACCCTACAATGAGCAGTTCTTC | CASSPNGTGGPYNEQFF
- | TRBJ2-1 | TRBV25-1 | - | TGTGCCAGCAGTGAGCCGGGACTCAATGAGCAGTTCTTC | CASSEPGLNEQFF
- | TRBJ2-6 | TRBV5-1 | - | TGCGCCAGCAGCTTCATACAGGGCTCTGGGGCCAACGTCCTGACTTTC | CASSFIQGSGANVLTF
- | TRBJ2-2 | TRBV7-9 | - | TGTGCCAGCAGCTTAGCGCGCGGGGCCTCCACCGGGGAGCTGTTTTTT | CASSLARGASTGELFF
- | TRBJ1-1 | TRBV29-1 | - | TGCAGCGTTGAAGACCCCACAGGCCCCAAGGGGAAAGCTTTCTTT | CSVEDPTGPKGKAFF
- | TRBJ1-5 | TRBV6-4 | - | TGTGCCAGCAGTGAGACATTTAGCAATCAGCCCCAGCATTTT | CASSETFSNQPQHF
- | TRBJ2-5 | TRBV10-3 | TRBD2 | TGTGCCATCAGTGATGTAGCGGGTAATGAGAGAACCCAGTACTTC | CAISDVAGNERTQYF
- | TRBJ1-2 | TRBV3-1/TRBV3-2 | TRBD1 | TGTGCCAGCAGCCAAGATTCCGGGACAGGGTTCGGCTACACCTTC | CASSQDSGTGFGYTF
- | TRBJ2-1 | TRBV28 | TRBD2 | TGTGCCAGCAGACACTCCGCCGGGACTAGCGGGTTCGAGCAGTTCTTC | CASRHSAGTSGFEQFF
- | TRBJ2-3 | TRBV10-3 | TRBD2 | TGTGCCATCAGAAGACTAGCGGGGCCGACAGATACGCAGTATTTT | CAIRRLAGPTDTQYF
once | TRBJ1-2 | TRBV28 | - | TGTGCCAGCAGAGGTGGGCAGGGGAACTATGGCTACACCTTC | CASRGGQGNYGYTF
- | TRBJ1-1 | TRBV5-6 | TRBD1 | TGTGCCAGCAGCTTGGGAGGGGGCCGAGAAGCTTTCTTT | CASSLGGGREAFF